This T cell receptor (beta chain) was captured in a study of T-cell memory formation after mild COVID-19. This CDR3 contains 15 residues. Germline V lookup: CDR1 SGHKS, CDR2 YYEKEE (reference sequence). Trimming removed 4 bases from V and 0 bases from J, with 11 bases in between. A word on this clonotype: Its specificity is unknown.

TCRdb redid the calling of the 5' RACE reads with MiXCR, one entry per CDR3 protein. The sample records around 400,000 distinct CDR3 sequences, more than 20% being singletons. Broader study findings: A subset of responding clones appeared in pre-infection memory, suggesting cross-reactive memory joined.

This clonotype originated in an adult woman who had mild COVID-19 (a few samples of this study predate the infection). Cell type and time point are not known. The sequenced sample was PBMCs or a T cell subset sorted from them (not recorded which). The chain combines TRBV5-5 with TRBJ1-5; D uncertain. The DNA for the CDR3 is TGTGCCAGCAGCCTGGGTGTCACTAGCAATCAGCCCCAGCATTTT. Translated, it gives CASSLGVTSNQPQHF.